This TCR beta chain was identified during a study of early stage breast cancer tumors. Whole-study context: Invasive lobular carcinomas made up four of 12 ER+/PR+/HER2- tumors. Samples were sequenced at about 10-fold average coverage. General study points: Tumor and normal breast were distinguished via blood comparison in about 90% of the 16 patients.

Per the germline V gene, CDR1 is MRHNA and CDR2 is SNTAGT. The ends lost 2 bases at V and 4 bases at J; junction bases unmatched: 5. The CDR3 has 15 residues. A word on this clone: The antigen remains undetermined.

Assay: immunoSEQ multiplex PCR; the TCRdb copy retains only in-frame clones and omits some. The sample lists tens of thousands of clones, around 70% occurring once. Sequencing input: blood. The sequence came from a person aged 45-60 years with breast cancer. The chain has TRBV6-4 and TRBJ2-5; TRBD2 matches at 9 bases. DNA of the CDR3: TGTGCCAGCAGTGACCGGCGGGAGGGCGGAGAGACCCAGTACTTC. This translates into CASSDRREGGETQYF.